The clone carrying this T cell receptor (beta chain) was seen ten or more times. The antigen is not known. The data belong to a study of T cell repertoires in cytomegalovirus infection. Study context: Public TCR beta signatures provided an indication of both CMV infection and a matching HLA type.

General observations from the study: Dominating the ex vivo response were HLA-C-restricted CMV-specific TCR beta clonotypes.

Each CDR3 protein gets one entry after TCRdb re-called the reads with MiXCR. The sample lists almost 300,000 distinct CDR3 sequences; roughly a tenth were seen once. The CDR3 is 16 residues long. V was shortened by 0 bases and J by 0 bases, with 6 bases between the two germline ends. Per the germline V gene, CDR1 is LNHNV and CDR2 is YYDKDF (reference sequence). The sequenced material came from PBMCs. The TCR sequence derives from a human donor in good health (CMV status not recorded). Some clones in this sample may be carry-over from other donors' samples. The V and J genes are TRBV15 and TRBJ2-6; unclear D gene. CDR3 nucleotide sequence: TGTGCCACCAGCAGAGATCGATACTCTGGGGCCAACGTCCTGACTTTC. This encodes CATSRDRYSGANVLTF.